Following are 17 T cell receptor beta chains from one sample sequenced in a study of T cells in Graves' hyperthyroidism and ophthalmopathy. RNA transcripts served as the template for amplifying TCR beta CDR3 regions. HTBI primers were the set used in a first-round RT-PCR of the TCR CDR3. Each CDR3 protein gets one entry after TCRdb re-called the multiplex PCR reads with MiXCR. Here the sample spans about 640,000 distinct CDR3 sequences, less than 25% being singletons. What was sequenced was blood. Every receptor here comes from a man aged 25-45 years with Graves' ophthalmopathy.

The gene calls are TRBV30 and TRBJ1-3; a weak D match, TRBD1 (6 bases). In germline, CDR1 is GTSNPN, CDR2 SVGIG (reference sequence). The CDR3 length is 14 residues. The V end was cut by 4 bases, the J end by 8 bases, with 18 bases between. CDR3 nucleotide sequence: TGTGCCTGGACCCTCGGCAGGGGAACAGACACCATATATTTT. It encodes CAWTLGRGTDTIYF.

Only a few counts were recorded for this clonotype. The chain uses TRBV29-1 and TRBJ2-3; D not resolved. Trimming cost V 4 bases and J 2 bases, with 4 bases left between them. The CDR3 length is 11 residues. Germline V gene sequence: CDR1 SQVTM, CDR2 ANQGSEA. In nucleotides, the CDR3 is TGCAGCGTTGGCCACACAGATACGCAGTATTTT. Translated: CSVGHTDTQYF.

CDR3: CASSFRQGRETQYF. Here the CDR3 DNA reads TGTGCCAGCAGCTTTCGGCAGGGACGGGAGACCCAGTACTTC. The J gene is TRBJ2-5, the V gene TRBV7-9; perhaps D is TRBD1 or TRBD2 (5 bases each). The V gene lost 3 bases and the J gene lost 5 bases, with 13 bases spanning the gap. The CDR3 is made up of 14 amino acids. The germline V gene has CDR1 SEHNR and CDR2 FQNEAQ (reference sequence).

This clonotype was observed a few times. The chain has TRBV27 and TRBJ2-2, with TRBD1 matching over 8 bases. Germline CDR1 MNHEY, CDR2 SMNVEV (reference sequence). J lost 8 bases, V lost 5 bases, and 7 bases had no gene match. There are 14 residues in the CDR3. The CDR3, as DNA: TGTGCCAGCAGTCTTAGAGGACAGGGTGGGGAGCTGTTTTTT. Its translation: CASSLRGQGGELFF.

This clonotype came up many times. V is TRBV11-1 and J is TRBJ2-7, with TRBD2 identical over 7 bases. The CDR3 loop spans 15 amino acids. V lost 4 bases, J lost 5 bases, and 11 bases stayed unmatched. Germline values: CDR1 SGHAT, CDR2 FQDESV (reference sequence). DNA for the CDR3: TGTGCCAGCAGCTCGCCGACTAGCCCCCAGAACGAGCAGTACTTC. It specifies CASSSPTSPQNEQYF.

The V call is TRBV9, the J call TRBJ2-5; D is possibly TRBD1 or TRBD2 (5 bases each). Germline CDR1 and CDR2: SGDLS and YYNGEE. This CDR3 is 15 amino acids long. The V gene lost 4 bases and the J gene lost 4 bases, with 17 bases spanning the gap. The CDR3 loop reads CASSSGDARGETQYF. CDR3 coding DNA: TGTGCCAGCAGCTCCGGGGACGCCCGAGGAGAGACCCAGTACTTC.

This clonotype was picked up many times. J is TRBJ1-2 and V is TRBV6-1, with 11 bases fitting TRBD1. CDR1 and CDR2 (germline): MNHNS, SASEGT. The CDR3 extends over 15 amino acids. After removal of 5 bases from V and 7 bases from J, the junction contained 9 bases not matched to a gene. CDR3 amino acids: CASSYGTGGLGGYTF. The CDR3 bases are TGTGCCAGCAGTTATGGGACAGGGGGTCTCGGTGGCTACACCTTC.

Remarks on this clonotype: A much larger clonotype is one base distant, so this may be a read error. V is TRBV7-9 and J is TRBJ2-1; a possible D gene is TRBD2 (6 bases). The CDR3 has 15 amino acids. In germline, CDR1 is SEHNR, CDR2 FQNEAQ (reference sequence). The CDR3 DNA is TGTGCCAGCAGCGTAGCGGAAAGCTCCTACAATGAGCAGTTCTTC. Its translation is CASSVAESSYNEQFF.

The chain's CDR3 is CASSESGVSNTEAFF. The CDR3 DNA sequence: TGCGCCAGCAGTGAGTCCGGCGTATCGAACACTGAAGCTTTCTTT. The chain employs TRBV10-2 and TRBJ1-1; D gene ambiguous. Germline CDR1 reads WSHSY; CDR2 reads SAAADI. The CDR3 length is 15 residues. Trimming took off 0 bases at V and 1 base at J, with 9 bases between the two ends.

The chain uses TRBV28 and TRBJ1-5; 9 bases fit TRBD1. The trim removed 5 bases at V and 3 bases at J, leaving 8 bases unmatched. The length of the CDR3 is 16 residues. Looked up from germline, CDR1 is MDHEN and CDR2 is SYDVKM. The DNA of the CDR3 is TGTGCCAGCAGTCCCCGGACAGGGGCGATCAATCAGCCCCAGCATTTT. This codes for CASSPRTGAINQPQHF.

This clonotype was picked up a small number of times. V and J are TRBV27 and TRBJ2-1; D is unresolved. V was trimmed by 7 bases and J by 8 bases, leaving 24 bases between them. CDR1 and CDR2 from the germline V gene are MNHEY and SMNVEV (reference sequence). The CDR3 has 16 residues. In nucleotides, the CDR3 is TGTGCCAGCACCCTATCGAATCCGCCCCTTTGGGATGAGCAGTTCTTC. Translating it yields CASTLSNPPLWDEQFF.

Concerning this clonotype: Germline and junction disagree at one end, which may indicate a read error. V and J are TRBV18 and TRBJ1-1; TRBD1 might be the D (6 bases). CDR3 length: 13 residues. Germline lookup yields CDR1 KGHSH and CDR2 LQKENI. The CDR3 loop reads CASSPRQAPEASF. Here the CDR3 DNA reads TGTGCCAGCTCACCCAGACAGGCCCCTGAAGCTTCCTTT.

This clonotype was detected only a few times. This sequence joins TRBV20-1 and TRBJ2-2; D unresolved. CDR1 and CDR2 (germline): DFQATT, SNEGSKA (reference sequence). The CDR3 sequence is 13 residues long. Trimming removed 0 bases from V and 1 base from J, with 3 bases in between. The CDR3 loop reads CSAREGNTGELFF. The CDR3 region has the DNA TGCAGTGCTAGAGAAGGGAACACCGGGGAGCTGTTTTTT.

V is TRBV7-3 and J is TRBJ2-3, with 13 bases that match TRBD2. This CDR3 has 16 residues. From germline, CDR1 is SGHTA and CDR2 FQGTGA. The V segment lost 5 bases and the J segment 2 bases; nucleotides outside the gene matches: 4. CDR3 DNA sequence: TGTGCCAGCAGCACGGGACTAGCGGGACACACAGATACGCAGTATTTT. It translates to CASSTGLAGHTDTQYF.

The chain joins TRBV7-9 to TRBJ2-3, with 11 bases aligning to TRBD2. Trimming took 3 bases from V and 4 from J; bases not matched to a gene: 9. The CDR3 covers 17 residues. Germline V lookup: CDR1 SEHNR, CDR2 FQNEAQ (reference sequence). In DNA, the CDR3 is TGTGCCAGCAGCTTCCCTGAACTAGCGGGAGTGCCAGATACGCAGTATTTT. This encodes CASSFPELAGVPDTQYF.

The chain combines TRBV24-1 with TRBJ2-1; D remains unclear. The V and J ends lost 3 bases and 4 bases respectively, with 9 bases between them. This CDR3 is built from 14 residues. Germline values: CDR1 KGHDR, CDR2 SFDVKD. The CDR3 spells CATSDPQVYNEQFF. As DNA, the CDR3 is TGTGCCACCAGTGATCCGCAGGTATACAATGAGCAGTTCTTC.

This clonotype was counted ten times or more. The chain uses TRBV2 and TRBJ2-1; 10 bases are a match to TRBD1. Germline V CDR1 and CDR2: SNHLY, FYNNEI. The CDR3 is 15 residues long. The V segment lost 8 bases and the J segment 4 bases; nucleotides outside the gene matches: 8. This CDR3 reads CASVTGTGVYNEQFF. The CDR3, as DNA: TGTGCCAGCGTAACCGGGACAGGGGTTTACAATGAGCAGTTCTTC.